Included here is one T cell receptor (beta chain) sequence, with context. No antigen is known for it. Trimming shortened V by 0 bases and J by 5 bases, and 10 bases separated the two germline ends. This CDR3 contains 14 residues. Germline V gives CDR1 SGHNT, CDR2 YENEEA. The 5'RACE method, run with constant-segment primers, produced TCR alpha and TCR beta cDNA libraries (carrying sample barcodes and UMIs). Each CDR3 protein gets one entry after TCRdb re-called the 5' RACE reads with MiXCR. Of some 46,000 distinct CDR3 sequences in the sample, roughly 7% were seen once. The data are from a study of T-cell memory formation after mild COVID-19. Findings of the study overall: Contracting CD4+ clones sat mainly in CM and EM; CD8+ in EMRA.

The source of this sequence is an adult who had mild COVID-19 (a few samples of this study predate the infection). Cell type and time point are not known. The chain carries TRBV11-3 and TRBJ2-5; D not resolved. The sample was PBMCs or a T cell subset sorted from them (not recorded which). The CDR3 loop is CASSLDGSRETQYF. The CDR3 bases are TGTGCCAGCAGCTTAGATGGCTCACGGGAGACCCAGTACTTC. Using reference TRBV11-3 and TRBJ2-5 for the parts outside the CDR3, the full variable domain is EAGVVQSPRYKIIEKKQPVAFWCNPISGHNTLYWYLQNLGQGPELLIRYENEEAVDDSQLPKDRFSAERLKGVDSTLKIQPAELGDSAVYLCASSLDGSRETQYFGPGTRLLVL.